Listed below are T cell receptor beta chains from one sample, sequenced in a study of cytomegalovirus exposure and HLA in healthy donors. Sequencing used immunoSEQ multiplex PCR; TCRdb keeps in-frame clones, though not all of them. The sample includes 160,000 or so clones, approximately 81% of them seen just once. The sequencing input was PBMCs. The receptor source for this set is a man in his fifties in good health and CMV-seropositive. The conserved cysteine and the conserved F or W are not part of the CDR3 here.

TRBJ2-3,TRBV5-1,14,ASSPERGPSTDTQY
TRBJ1-5,TRBV6-5,12,ASSSGGGGQPQH
TRBJ2-4,TRBV5-1,16,ASSSTSGTSGNKNIQY
TRBJ2-3,TRBV7-2,13,ASSPQGARTDTQY
TRBJ1-5,TRBV6-1,12,ASSRGQGNQPQH
TRBJ1-2,TRBV5-4,11,ASSLARNYGYT
TRBJ1-3,TRBV11-2,14,ASSLGRTTRGNTIY
TRBJ1-2,TRBV5-1,12,ASSPLDSNYGYT
TRBJ2-4,TRBV30,12,AWSVRGHWDIQY
TRBJ1-2,TRBV28,12,ASSTSTGIYGYT
TRBJ1-1,TRBV5-1,11,ASGRVDLAEAF
TRBJ2-3,TRBV7-9,15,ASSLATSGASTDTQY
TRBJ1-1,TRBV27,13,ASSSGDRANTEAF
TRBJ2-4,TRBV6-1,9,ASSIISIQY
TRBJ2-1,TRBV27,13,ASSLPGVSYNEQF
TRBJ2-5,TRBV4-1,16,ASSQAGVGTSGMKTQY
TRBJ2-1,TRBV28,12,ASSLASGINEQF
TRBJ2-5,TRBV18,12,ASSPGQGRETQY
TRBJ1-1,TRBV19,14,ASSQHRGGMNTEAF
TRBJ2-7,TRBV7-9,11,ASTPGGDLEQY
TRBJ1-5,TRBV28,13,ASSPTGAGNQPQH
TRBJ1-2,TRBV28,11,ATLNPFGYGYT
TRBJ1-1,TRBV29-1,12,SVVLQGGNTEAF
TRBJ2-1,TRBV7-3,16,ASSYPRSGERPDNEQF
TRBJ2-6,TRBV11-2,13,ASSNQGAGANVLT
TRBJ2-7,TRBV18,11,ASSPAPSYEQY
TRBJ2-3,TRBV6-1,13,ASSWRRTSTDTQY
TRBJ1-5,TRBV28,12,ASSLSRSNQPQH
TRBJ2-3,TRBV6-5,13,ASSYLQGSADTQY
TRBJ2-1,TRBV18,15,ASSPRGQAGGDNEQF
TRBJ1-1,TRBV5-1,12,ASSTGTQNTEAF
TRBJ2-1,TRBV9,12,ASSGLAVYNEQF
TRBJ2-3,TRBV5-1,15,ASSPPLAGRGTDTQY
TRBJ1-5,TRBV23-1,11,ASSPRCYQPQH
TRBJ2-5,TRBV4-3,12,ASSQGTSVETQY
TRBJ2-1,TRBV5-8,13,ASRPGTSRTDEQF
TRBJ1-2,TRBV6-1,10,ASSVGSYGYT
TRBJ1-5,TRBV7-6,12,ASSSPGRGQPQH
TRBJ2-4,TRBV19,15,ASSTTRDRGSKNIQY
TRBJ1-2,TRBV13,10,ASSLGAGGYT
TRBJ1-4,TRBV7-2,14,ASSLAGWSTNEKLF
TRBJ2-3,TRBV5-1,12,ASSLGGSRDTQY
TRBJ1-3,TRBV4-3,15,ASSPSFTGNAGNTIY
TRBJ2-1,TRBV5-6,8,AGAKREQF
TRBJ1-1,TRBV4-1,14,ASSLFGQGQNTEAF
TRBJ2-1,TRBV13,16,ASSDRDRGERRFDEQF
TRBJ1-5,TRBV19,11,ASRDRERQPQH
TRBJ2-7,TRBV2,9,ASSATYEQY
TRBJ1-4,TRBV4-2,13,ASSQDGGFGEKLF
TRBJ1-1,TRBV18,12,ASSPFPGDTEAF
TRBJ1-1,TRBV6-5,11,ASSPPARTEAF
TRBJ2-5,TRBV11-2,14,ASSARTGGGQETQY
TRBJ2-5,TRBV5-1,13,ASSLSGHPQETQY
TRBJ2-1,TRBV2,13,ASSPQGSTYNEQF
TRBJ2-2,TRBV9,15,ASSERLAGGVIGELF
TRBJ2-5,TRBV7-9,12,ASSRGTSQETQY
TRBJ1-1,TRBV5-1,11,ASSFNGDTEAF
TRBJ1-1,TRBV5-6,14,ASSFRGTGLNTEAF
TRBJ2-7,TRBV6-1,12,ASSGLGPAGEQY
TRBJ1-2,TRBV6-5,14,ASSYSMRGANYGYT